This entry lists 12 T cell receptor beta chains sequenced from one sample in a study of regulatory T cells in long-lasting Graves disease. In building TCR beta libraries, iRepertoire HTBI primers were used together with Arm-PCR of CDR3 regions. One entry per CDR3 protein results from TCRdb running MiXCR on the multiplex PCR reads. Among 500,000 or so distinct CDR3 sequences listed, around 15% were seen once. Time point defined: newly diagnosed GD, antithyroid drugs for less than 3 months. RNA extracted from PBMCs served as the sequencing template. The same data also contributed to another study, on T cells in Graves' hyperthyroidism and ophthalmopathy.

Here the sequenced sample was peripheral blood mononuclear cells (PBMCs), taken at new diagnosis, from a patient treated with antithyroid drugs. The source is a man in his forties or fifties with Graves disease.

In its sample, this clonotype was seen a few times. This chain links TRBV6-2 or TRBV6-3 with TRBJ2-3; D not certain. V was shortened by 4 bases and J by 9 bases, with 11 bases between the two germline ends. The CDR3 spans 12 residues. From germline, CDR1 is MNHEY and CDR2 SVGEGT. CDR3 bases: TGTGCCAGCAGTTCGGCGGACGAGACGCAGTATTTT. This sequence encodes CASSSADETQYF.

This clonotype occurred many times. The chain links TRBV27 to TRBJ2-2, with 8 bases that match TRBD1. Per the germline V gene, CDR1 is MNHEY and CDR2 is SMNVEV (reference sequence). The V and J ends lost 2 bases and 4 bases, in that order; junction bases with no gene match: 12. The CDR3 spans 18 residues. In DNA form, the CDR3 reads TGTGCCAGCAGTTTAATACCCGGCAGGGGGCGGAGCACCGGGGAGCTGTTTTTT. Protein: CASSLIPGRGRSTGELFF.

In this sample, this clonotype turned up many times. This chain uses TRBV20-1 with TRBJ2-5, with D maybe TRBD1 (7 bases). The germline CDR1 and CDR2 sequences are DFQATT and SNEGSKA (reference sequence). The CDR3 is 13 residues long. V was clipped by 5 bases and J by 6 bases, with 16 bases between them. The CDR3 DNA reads TGCAGTGCTCCGTTGGCAGGGGGGCAGACCCAGTACTTC. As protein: CSAPLAGGQTQYF.

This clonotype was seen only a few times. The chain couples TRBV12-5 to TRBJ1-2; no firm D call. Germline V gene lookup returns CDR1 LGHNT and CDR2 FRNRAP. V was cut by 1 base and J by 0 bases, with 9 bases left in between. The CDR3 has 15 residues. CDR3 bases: TGTGCTAGTGGTTTGGGCGCAGGATCTAACTATGGCTACACCTTC. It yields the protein CASGLGAGSNYGYTF.

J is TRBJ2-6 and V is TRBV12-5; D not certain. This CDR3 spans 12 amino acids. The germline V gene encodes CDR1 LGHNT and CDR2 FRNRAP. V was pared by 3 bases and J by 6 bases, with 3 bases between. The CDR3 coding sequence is TGTGCTAGTGGTTTTGCGGCCAACGTCCTGACTTTC. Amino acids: CASGFAANVLTF.

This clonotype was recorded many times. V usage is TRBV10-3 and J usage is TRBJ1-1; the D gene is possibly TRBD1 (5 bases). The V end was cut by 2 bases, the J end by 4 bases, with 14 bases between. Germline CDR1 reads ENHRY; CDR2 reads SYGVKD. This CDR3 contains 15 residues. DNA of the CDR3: TGTGCCATCAGTGAGCAGGGTAAAAAGGGCACTGAAGCTTTCTTT. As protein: CAISEQGKKGTEAFF.

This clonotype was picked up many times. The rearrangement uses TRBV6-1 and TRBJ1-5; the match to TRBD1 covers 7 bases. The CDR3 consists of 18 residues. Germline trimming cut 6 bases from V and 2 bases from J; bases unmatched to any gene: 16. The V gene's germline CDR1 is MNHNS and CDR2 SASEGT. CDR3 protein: CASSVLQGSGTGNQPQHF. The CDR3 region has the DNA TGTGCCAGCAGCGTACTACAGGGGAGCGGGACCGGCAATCAGCCCCAGCATTTT.

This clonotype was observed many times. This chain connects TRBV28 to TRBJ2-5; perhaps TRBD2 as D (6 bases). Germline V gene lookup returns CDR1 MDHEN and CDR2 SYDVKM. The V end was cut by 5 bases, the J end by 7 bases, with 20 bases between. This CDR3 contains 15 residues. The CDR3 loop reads CASSNGGERSRTQYF. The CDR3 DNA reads TGTGCCAGCAGTAACGGGGGAGAACGCTCCAGGACCCAGTACTTC.

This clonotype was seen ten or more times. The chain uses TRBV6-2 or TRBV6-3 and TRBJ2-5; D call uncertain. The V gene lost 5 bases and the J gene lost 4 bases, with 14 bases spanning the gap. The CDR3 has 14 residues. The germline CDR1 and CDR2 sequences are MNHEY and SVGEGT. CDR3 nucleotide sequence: TGTGCCAGCAGTGAGATGGGCGGTCGAGAGACCCAGTACTTC. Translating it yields CASSEMGGRETQYF.

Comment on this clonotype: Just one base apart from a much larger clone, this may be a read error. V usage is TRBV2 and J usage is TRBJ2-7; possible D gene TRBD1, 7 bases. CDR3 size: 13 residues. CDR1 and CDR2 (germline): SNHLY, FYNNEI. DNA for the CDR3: TGTGCCAGCTCCGCCTCCCAGGGGGGACGGCAGCACTTC. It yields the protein CASSASQGGRQHF.

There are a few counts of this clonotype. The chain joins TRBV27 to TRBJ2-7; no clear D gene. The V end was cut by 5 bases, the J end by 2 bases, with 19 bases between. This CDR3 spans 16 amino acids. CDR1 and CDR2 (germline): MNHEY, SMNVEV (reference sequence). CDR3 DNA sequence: TGTGCCAGCAGTCGCCCTTCTAGTATTGGGGCCTACGAGCAGTACTTC. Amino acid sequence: CASSRPSSIGAYEQYF.

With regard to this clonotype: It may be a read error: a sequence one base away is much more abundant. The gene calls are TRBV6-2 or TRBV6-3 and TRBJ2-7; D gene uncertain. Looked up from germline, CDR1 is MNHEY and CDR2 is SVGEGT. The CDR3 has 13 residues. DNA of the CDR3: TGTGCCAGCGGGGTAGGGTTATCCTACGGGCAGTACTTC. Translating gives CASGVGLSYGQYF.